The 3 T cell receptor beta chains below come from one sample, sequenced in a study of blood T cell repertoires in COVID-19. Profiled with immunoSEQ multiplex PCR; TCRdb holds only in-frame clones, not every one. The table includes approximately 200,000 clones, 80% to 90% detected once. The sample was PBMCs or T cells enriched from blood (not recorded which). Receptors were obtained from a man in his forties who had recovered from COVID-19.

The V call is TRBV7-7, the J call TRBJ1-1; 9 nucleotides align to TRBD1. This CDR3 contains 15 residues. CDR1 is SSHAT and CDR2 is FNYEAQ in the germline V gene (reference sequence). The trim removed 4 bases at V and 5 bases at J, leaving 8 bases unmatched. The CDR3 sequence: CASSSKQGAVTEAFF. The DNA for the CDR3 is TGTGCCAGCAGCTCTAAACAGGGGGCGGTGACTGAAGCTTTCTTT.

Here the CDR3 reads CASSFARGDVGEQFF. In DNA, the CDR3 is TGTGCCAGCAGTTTTGCGCGGGGGGACGTCGGTGAGCAGTTCTTC. J is TRBJ2-1 and V is TRBV27; 8 bases line up with TRBD2. The V segment lost 3 bases and the J segment 9 bases; nucleotides outside the gene matches: 10. CDR3 size: 15 residues. Germline V gene sequence: CDR1 MNHEY, CDR2 SMNVEV (reference sequence).

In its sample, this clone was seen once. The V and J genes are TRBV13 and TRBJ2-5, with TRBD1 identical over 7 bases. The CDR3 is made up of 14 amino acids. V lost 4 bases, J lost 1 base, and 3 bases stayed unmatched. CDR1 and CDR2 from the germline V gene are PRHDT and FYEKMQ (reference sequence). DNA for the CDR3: TGTGCCAGCAGCTACGACAGGGCCCAAGAGACCCAGTACTTC. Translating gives CASSYDRAQETQYF.